One sample yielded the 19 T cell receptor beta chains listed below, sequenced in a study of T-cell memory formation after mild COVID-19. Each CDR3 protein gets one entry after TCRdb re-called the 5' RACE reads with MiXCR. This sample has about 160,000 distinct CDR3 sequences, with 25% to 40% found just once. The sequencing input was PBMCs or a T cell subset sorted from them (not recorded which). The receptors originated from an adult woman who had mild COVID-19 (a few samples of this study predate the infection). Cell type and time point are not known.

Concerning this clonotype: At one boundary the junction diverges from the germline segment, which might be a read error. The CDR3 DNA sequence: TGTGCCAGCTCCCCACGGGAAGGGACAGGGCCCTACAATGAGCAGTTCTTC. This gives the protein CASSPREGTGPYNEQFF. The chain employs TRBV18 and TRBJ2-1; 9 bases agree with TRBD1. Per the germline V gene, CDR1 is KGHSH and CDR2 is LQKENI. This CDR3 contains 17 residues.

The CDR3 region has the DNA TGTGCCACCAGCAGAGACCCAACTGGGGCCAACGTCCTGACTTTC. This encodes CATSRDPTGANVLTF. The gene calls are TRBV15 and TRBJ2-6; no definite D call. The V end lost 0 bases, the J end lost 2 bases, and 5 bases lay between the germline ends. The CDR3 covers 15 residues. Germline-derived CDR1 and CDR2 are LNHNV and YYDKDF (reference sequence).

V usage is TRBV6-1 and J usage is TRBJ1-1; weak D call: TRBD1 (6 bases). CDR3 length: 14 amino acids. Per germline, CDR1 MNHNS and CDR2 SASEGT. Trimming pared 4 bases from V and 3 bases from J, leaving 12 bases between. The CDR3 sequence: CASSAGQTYTEAFF. As DNA, the CDR3 is TGTGCCAGCAGTGCCGGACAGACCTACACTGAAGCTTTCTTT.

The chain couples TRBV19 to TRBJ2-3, with no clear D. Germline V gene lookup returns CDR1 LNHDA and CDR2 SQIVND (reference sequence). This CDR3 contains 14 residues. Trimming cost V 5 bases and J 0 bases, with 9 bases left between them. The CDR3 bases are TGTGCCAGTAGTTGGCAGCGAAGCACAGATACGCAGTATTTT. Translated, it gives CASSWQRSTDTQYF.

Only a few counts were recorded for this clonotype. The J gene is TRBJ2-3, the V gene TRBV7-2; no reliable D call. V was pared by 3 bases and J by 2 bases, with 9 bases between. The CDR3 length is 14 residues. CDR1 and CDR2 from the germline V gene are SGHTA and FQGNSA. CDR3: CASSFYLDTDTQYF. The DNA for the CDR3 is TGTGCCAGCAGCTTCTACCTCGACACAGATACGCAGTATTTT.

This clonotype was counted only a few times. This chain joins TRBV19 and TRBJ1-1, with D possibly TRBD1 on 5 matching bases. V gave up 7 bases and J gave up 1 base, with 16 bases separating them. CDR1 is LNHDA and CDR2 is SQIVND in the germline V gene (reference sequence). The CDR3 sequence is 15 residues long. The CDR3 sequence is CASTLGSGANTEAFF. CDR3 coding DNA: TGTGCCAGTACCTTGGGGAGTGGGGCGAACACTGAAGCTTTCTTT.

This rearrangement joins TRBV6-5 to TRBJ2-1; 7 positions match TRBD1. With V trimmed by 4 bases and J by 4 bases, 10 bases remained unmatched. Germline CDR1 reads MNHEY; CDR2 reads SVGAGI. This CDR3 has 16 amino acids. The CDR3 DNA is TGTGCCAGCAGTTGGAGACAGGGCCCTCCGTACAATGAGCAGTTCTTC. It encodes CASSWRQGPPYNEQFF.

A few counts support this clonotype. The chain is built from TRBV7-6 and TRBJ1-2; TRBD1 might be the D (6 bases). The length of the CDR3 is 16 residues. Per the germline V gene, CDR1 is SGHVS and CDR2 is FNYEAQ. V was trimmed by 1 base and J by 0 bases, leaving 12 bases between them. This CDR3 reads CASSLDTGRSNYGYTF. Here the CDR3 DNA reads TGTGCCAGCAGCTTAGACACAGGGCGGTCTAACTATGGCTACACCTTC.

This clonotype was observed many times. The gene calls are TRBV19 and TRBJ2-1; 9 bases map to TRBD2. This CDR3 region has 14 residues. V dropped 4 bases and J dropped 6; count of bases not matched to a gene: 4. The germline V gene encodes CDR1 LNHDA and CDR2 SQIVND (reference sequence). The CDR3 protein is CASSSGRVFNEQFF. The DNA of the CDR3 is TGTGCCAGTAGTAGCGGGAGGGTATTCAATGAGCAGTTCTTC.

The genes are TRBV6-2 or TRBV6-3 and TRBJ1-5; TRBD1 matches 9 bases. Germline V lookup: CDR1 MNHEY, CDR2 SVGEGT. Trimming removed 4 bases from V and 7 bases from J; junction bases left unmatched: 8. The CDR3 runs 15 residues. The CDR3 here is CASSSHRGLEQPQHF. The CDR3 DNA is TGTGCCAGCAGTTCCCACAGGGGGCTCGAACAGCCCCAGCATTTT.

This chain uses TRBV12-3 or TRBV12-4 with TRBJ2-1, with D tentatively TRBD1 (5 bases). V lost 3 bases to trimming and J lost 2 bases, with 5 bases between them. CDR3 size: 13 residues. The DNA of the CDR3 is TGTGCCAGCAGTTTCAGGGCCTACAATGAGCAGTTCTTC. Its translation: CASSFRAYNEQFF.

The rearrangement links TRBV12-3 or TRBV12-4 to TRBJ2-3, with 11 bases identical to TRBD2. Unmatched junction bases numbered 1, after V lost 3 bases and J lost 2 bases. The CDR3 consists of 15 residues. CDR3 coding DNA: TGTGCCAGCAGTTTGACTAGCGGGATCACAGATACGCAGTATTTT. It specifies CASSLTSGITDTQYF.

V is TRBV9 and J is TRBJ2-5; TRBD1 is a possible D gene (6 bases). This CDR3 comprises 14 residues. Trimming stripped 4 bases from V and 1 base from J, with 11 bases between. Per the germline V gene, CDR1 is SGDLS and CDR2 is YYNGEE. The CDR3 nucleotides are TGTGCCAGCAGCCCTACAGGGTTCCAAGAGACCCAGTACTTC. It specifies CASSPTGFQETQYF. Variable domain in full (rest from reference TRBV9 and TRBJ2-5): DSGVTQTPKHLITATGQRVTLRCSPRSGDLSVYWYQQSLDQGLQFLIQYYNGEERAKGNILERFSAQQFPDLHSELNLSSLELGDSALYFCASSPTGFQETQYFGPGTRLLVL.

This sequence joins TRBV12-3 or TRBV12-4 and TRBJ1-1; D might be TRBD1 (6 bases). This CDR3 comprises 13 residues. Trimming cost V 8 bases and J 1 base, with 11 bases left between them. CDR3 in DNA: TGTGCCAGCTCAAACAGGGAGAACACTGAAGCTTTCTTT. It translates to CASSNRENTEAFF.

This clonotype appeared once. The V call is TRBV7-9, the J call TRBJ2-1; 8 nucleotides agree with TRBD1. The CDR3 extends over 16 amino acids. CDR1 and CDR2 (germline): SEHNR, FQNEAQ (reference sequence). Trimming cost V 5 bases and J 0 bases; bases outside gene matches: 6. In nucleotides, the CDR3 is TGTGCCAGCAGCACCTCCGGGACAGGCTCCTACAATGAGCAGTTCTTC. The encoded protein is CASSTSGTGSYNEQFF.

This clonotype was observed a handful of times. V usage is TRBV6-4 and J usage is TRBJ2-1; D call uncertain. The germline V gene encodes CDR1 MRHNA and CDR2 SNTAGT. This CDR3 spans 17 amino acids. Trimming shortened V by 8 bases and J by 0 bases, and 20 bases separated the two germline ends. The CDR3 DNA sequence: TGTGCCAGCGGTAGGCCGACGGCTCGTAGCTCCTACAATGAGCAGTTCTTC. Its protein product is CASGRPTARSSYNEQFF.

The gene calls are TRBV6-5 and TRBJ2-2; 7 bases line up with TRBD2. The CDR3 is made up of 17 amino acids. From germline, CDR1 is MNHEY and CDR2 SVGAGI. V was clipped by 0 bases and J by 3 bases; unmatched bases: 7. CDR3 nucleotide sequence: TGTGCCAGCAGTTACTCCGGCGGGAGAGGGGACACCGGGGAGCTGTTTTTT. It translates to CASSYSGGRGDTGELFF.

The genes are TRBV20-1 and TRBJ2-7; 10 bases map to TRBD2. The germline V gene has CDR1 DFQATT and CDR2 SNEGSKA (reference sequence). This CDR3 region has 13 residues. The J segment lost 3 bases and the V segment lost 5 bases, leaving 4 bases of the junction unmatched. DNA for the CDR3: TGCAGTGCTTCGGGACTAGCGATCTACGAGCAGTACTTC. This sequence encodes CSASGLAIYEQYF.

The rearrangement uses TRBV2 and TRBJ1-2; 9 bases align to TRBD1. The germline V gene has CDR1 SNHLY and CDR2 FYNNEI. The CDR3 is 17 residues long. Unmatched junction bases numbered 9, after V lost 2 bases and J lost 2 bases. CDR3 residues: CASSESIAQGANYGYTF. The CDR3 coding sequence is TGTGCCAGCAGTGAAAGTATTGCACAGGGGGCCAACTATGGCTACACCTTC.